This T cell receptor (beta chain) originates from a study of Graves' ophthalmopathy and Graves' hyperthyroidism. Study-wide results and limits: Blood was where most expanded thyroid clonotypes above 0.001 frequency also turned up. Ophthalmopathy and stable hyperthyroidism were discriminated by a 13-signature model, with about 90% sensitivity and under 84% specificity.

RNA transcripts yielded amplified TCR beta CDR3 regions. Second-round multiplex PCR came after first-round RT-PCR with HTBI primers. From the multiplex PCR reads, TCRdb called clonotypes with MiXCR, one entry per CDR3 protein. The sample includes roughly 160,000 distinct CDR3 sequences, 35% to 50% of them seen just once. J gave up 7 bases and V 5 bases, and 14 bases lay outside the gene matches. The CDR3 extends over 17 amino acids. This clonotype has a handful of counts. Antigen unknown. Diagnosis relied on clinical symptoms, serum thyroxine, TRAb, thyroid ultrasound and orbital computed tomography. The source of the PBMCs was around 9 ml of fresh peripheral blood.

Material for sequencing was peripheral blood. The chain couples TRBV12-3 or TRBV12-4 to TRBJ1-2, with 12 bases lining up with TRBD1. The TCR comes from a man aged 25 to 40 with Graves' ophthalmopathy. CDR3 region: CASSPQPGQGARSGYTF. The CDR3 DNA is TGTGCCAGCAGTCCGCAACCGGGACAGGGGGCAAGAAGTGGCTACACCTTC.